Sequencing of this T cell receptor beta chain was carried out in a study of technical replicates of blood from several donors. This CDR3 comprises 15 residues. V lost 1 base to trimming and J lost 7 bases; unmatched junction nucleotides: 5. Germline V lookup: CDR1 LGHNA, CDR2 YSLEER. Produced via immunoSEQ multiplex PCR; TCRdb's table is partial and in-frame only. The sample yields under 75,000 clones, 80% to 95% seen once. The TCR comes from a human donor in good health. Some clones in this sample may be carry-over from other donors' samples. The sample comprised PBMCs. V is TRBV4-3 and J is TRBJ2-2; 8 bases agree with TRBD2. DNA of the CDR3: TGCGCCAGCAGCCAAGGAGCGGGAGTTGACGGGGAGCTGTTTTTT. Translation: CASSQGAGVDGELFF.